This T cell receptor beta chain appears in the sequencing data of a study of shared clonotypes between healthy human individuals. Study summary: Ranging from 18 to 49 in age, donors were a couple of women and a few men. Each donor had three CD4 naive, three CD4 memory, two CD8 naive and one CD8 memory plate. Findings and limits, study-wide: Sharing across four donors was highest in naive CD4 (roughly 5%) and lowest in memory CD8 (about 0.4%).

On this clone itself: Its antigen remains unknown.

Trimming cost V 0 bases and J 3 bases, with 8 bases left between them. The germline gives CDR1 KGHSH, CDR2 LQKENI. This CDR3 is 14 amino acids long. In the source study's methods: Junction-only sequences without quality scores came from ImmunoSEQ, so filtering differed. Repertoires were generated with immunoSEQ multiplex PCR, while TCRdb's copy carries only in-frame clones and drops some. The DNA was the basis for D and trimming; V, J and clone size are from that table. Found here are some 550,000 clones, almost 97% of them singletons; the top ten hold around 0.058%. The V and J genes are TRBV18 and TRBJ2-5; D possibly corresponds to TRBD2 (6 bases). The clonotype was recovered from a woman in her thirties in good health. The sample was naive CD4+ T cells sorted from blood. Noted subset: CD45RA+ positively selected. In nucleotides, the CDR3 is TGTGCCAGCTCACCACCGGGGGGAGAAGAGACCCAGTACTTC. Protein product: CASSPPGGEETQYF. Drawing the rest from reference TRBV18 and TRBJ2-5, the complete variable domain is NAGVMQNPRHLVRRRGQEARLRCSPMKGHSHVYWYRQLPEEGLKFMVYLQKENIIDESGMPKERFSAEFPKEGPSILRIQQVVRGDSAAYFCASSPPGGEETQYFGPGTRLLVL.